The 14 T cell receptor beta chains below all came from one sample that was sequenced in a study of T-cell reconstitution after alpha-beta-depleted transplantation in children. Unique molecular identifiers were used to barcode this TCRbeta library. TCRdb reprocessed the PCR reads via MiXCR and lists one record per CDR3 protein. The sample has about 400,000 distinct CDR3 sequences, roughly 14% seen once; the top ten hold 4.3%. This sample comprised PBMCs, obtained from the stem cell graft. The receptors shown here come from a human donor who donated a stem cell graft to a child with Fanconi anemia.

The chain couples TRBV20-1 to TRBJ2-7; TRBD1 aligns across 8 bases. Germline-derived CDR1 and CDR2 are DFQATT and SNEGSKA (reference sequence). This CDR3 is built from 13 residues. Losses at the gene ends were 4 bases for V and 1 base for J; bases not matched to a gene: 3. CDR3 nucleotide sequence: TGCAGTGCTATGGACAGGGAGTCCTACGAGCAGTACTTC. The encoded protein is CSAMDRESYEQYF.

The V gene is TRBV12-3 or TRBV12-4, the J gene TRBJ1-3; 7 bases map to TRBD1. The CDR3 has 17 amino acids. With 7 bases clipped from V and 1 base from J, the junction kept 13 bases outside the gene matches. In DNA, the CDR3 is TGTGCCAGCAACCCCGGGACAGATTTGATTTCTGGAAACACCATATATTTT. Protein sequence: CASNPGTDLISGNTIYF.

This clonotype occurred many times. The CDR3 loop reads CSGGTGSGVSYNEQFF. CDR3 sequence (DNA): TGCAGCGGGGGCACGGGTAGCGGGGTATCCTACAATGAGCAGTTCTTC. The chain recombines TRBV29-1 with TRBJ2-1; TRBD2 matches at 8 bases. This CDR3 region has 16 residues. Looked up from germline, CDR1 is SQVTM and CDR2 is ANQGSEA. V lost 7 bases to trimming and J lost 1 base; unmatched junction nucleotides: 12.

V usage is TRBV5-1 and J usage is TRBJ2-1; maybe TRBD1 (5 bases). The germline V gene encodes CDR1 SGHRS and CDR2 YFSETQ. The CDR3 sequence is 13 residues long. Between the trimmed V and J ends, which lost 4 bases and 5 bases, there was a span of 10 bases. The CDR3 coding sequence is TGCGCCAGCAGCCCGACAGTTAACAATGAGCAGTTCTTC. Its protein product is CASSPTVNNEQFF. Full variable domain (missing parts from reference TRBV5-1 and TRBJ2-1): KAGVTQTPRYLIKTRGQQVTLSCSPISGHRSVSWYQQTPGQGLQFLFEYFSETQRNKGNFPGRFSGRQFSNSRSEMNVSTLELGDSALYLCASSPTVNNEQFFGPGTRLTVL.

The chain couples TRBV20-1 to TRBJ2-3, with D possibly being TRBD1 or TRBD2 (5 bases each). CDR1 is DFQATT, CDR2 SNEGSKA, per germline (reference sequence). This CDR3 comprises 12 residues. The V gene lost 5 bases and the J gene lost 10 bases, with 16 bases spanning the gap. Here the CDR3 DNA reads TGCAGTGCTGAGGTTCGGGGCCCCTCGCAGTATTTT. Its translation: CSAEVRGPSQYF.

The chain is built from TRBV20-1 and TRBJ2-2; 7 bases map to TRBD1. This CDR3 has 16 amino acids. Germline V lookup: CDR1 DFQATT, CDR2 SNEGSKA (reference sequence). V lost 3 bases and J lost 2; bases outside the gene matches: 9. CDR3 sequence reads: CSASRQGNNNTGELFF. The CDR3 nucleotides are TGCAGTGCTAGTCGACAGGGAAATAACAACACCGGGGAGCTGTTTTTT.

This clonotype has a single count. The V call is TRBV2, the J call TRBJ1-5, with D possibly being TRBD1 (5 bases). Trimming left V 3 bases short and J 5 bases short, with 11 bases between. This CDR3 spans 14 amino acids. In germline, CDR1 is SNHLY, CDR2 FYNNEI. The CDR3 here is CASSDWGFDQPQHF. The CDR3 bases are TGTGCCAGCAGTGATTGGGGCTTTGATCAGCCCCAGCATTTT.

V gene TRBV12-3 or TRBV12-4 combines with J gene TRBJ1-6; 10 nucleotides line up with TRBD1. Losses at the gene ends were 8 bases for V and 9 bases for J; bases not matched to a gene: 7. This CDR3 contains 14 residues. In nucleotides, the CDR3 is TGTGCCAGCCACCGGGACAGGGGTAGTTCACCCCTCCACTTT. Its translation is CASHRDRGSSPLHF.

There are many counts of this clonotype. This chain connects TRBV29-1 to TRBJ2-3, with a tentative D call TRBD2 (7 bases). The CDR3 runs to 16 residues. V lost 1 base, J lost 0 bases, and 14 bases lay in between. Looked up from germline, CDR1 is SQVTM and CDR2 is ANQGSEA. DNA for the CDR3: TGCAGCGTTGAAGGTGGGGGGGCCGGGAGCACAGATACGCAGTATTTT. As protein: CSVEGGGAGSTDTQYF.

This clonotype came up a few times. The chain is built from TRBV3-1 and TRBJ1-1; 8 bases match TRBD1. CDR3 length: 16 amino acids. Germline V CDR1 and CDR2: LGHDT, YNNKEL (reference sequence). The junction had 13 bases not matched to a gene; V was cut back by 3 bases and J by 7 bases. DNA of the CDR3: TGTGCCAGCAGCCAGGCTGGACAGGGACGGTCTAATGAAGCTTTCTTT. Translated, it gives CASSQAGQGRSNEAFF.

By its share, this clonotype is medium-sized (0.01 to 0.1%). The chain joins TRBV12-3 or TRBV12-4 to TRBJ2-7; 7 bases are a match to TRBD1. The trim removed 3 bases at V and 6 bases at J, leaving 5 bases unmatched. CDR3 length: 13 amino acids. The CDR3 DNA sequence: TGTGCCAGCAGTTTTACAGGGGTCATCGAGCAGTACTTC. Its translation is CASSFTGVIEQYF.

This clonotype has at least ten counts. The chain recombines TRBV5-6 with TRBJ2-1; possibly TRBD2 for D (5 bases). This CDR3 is built from 13 residues. Germline V gene sequence: CDR1 SGHDT, CDR2 YYEEEE. The germline V and J ends were trimmed by 0 bases and 6 bases, with 7 bases remaining between them. The CDR3 region is CASSLELGNEQFF. DNA for the CDR3: TGTGCCAGCAGCTTGGAACTAGGCAATGAGCAGTTCTTC.

This clonotype was picked up a small number of times. The chain recombines TRBV25-1 with TRBJ2-5, with 8 nucleotides matching TRBD1. The CDR3 runs 13 residues. Per germline, CDR1 MGHDK and CDR2 SYGVNS. The junction had 7 bases not matched to a gene; V was cut back by 8 bases and J by 5 bases. The CDR3 DNA reads as TGTGCCAGCGGGCCAGGGGGCGCGGAGACCCAGTACTTC. Its protein product is CASGPGGAETQYF.

A few counts support this clonotype. The genes are TRBV20-1 and TRBJ2-7; TRBD1 matches 8 bases. The J segment lost 5 bases and the V segment lost 2 bases, leaving 5 bases of the junction unmatched. The germline gives CDR1 DFQATT, CDR2 SNEGSKA (reference sequence). The CDR3 loop spans 13 amino acids. The CDR3 sequence is CSARMTGVNEQYF. The DNA of the CDR3 is TGCAGTGCTAGAATGACAGGGGTGAACGAGCAGTACTTC.